The T cell receptor (beta chain) described here comes from a study of tumor-infiltrating lymphocytes in primary liver carcinoma. Details on this clonotype: Given the absence of the conserved phenylalanine or tryptophan at the CDR3 end, a read error is likely.

With a constant-region primer, TCR beta cDNA was made from approximately 450 ng of total RNA. ARM-PCR, slightly modified, supplied the TCR beta libraries through three nested multiplex PCR rounds. Primers for the first two PCR rounds were TRBV1-TRBV30 forward primers and a C-beta reverse primer (approximately 10 cycles per round). From the multiplex PCR reads, TCRdb called clonotypes with MiXCR, one entry per CDR3 protein. Altogether about 84,000 distinct CDR3 sequences are present, approximately 77% being singletons, with the ten largest covering roughly a fifth. The germline gives CDR1 SGHRS, CDR2 YFSETQ. The V segment lost 3 bases and the J segment 2 bases; nucleotides outside the gene matches: 3. The length of the CDR3 is 16 residues. Total RNA and DNA came together from roughly 20-30 mg of bulk tissue without cell sorting.

The sample taken for sequencing was liver tumor tissue from sampling region 1. Noted subset: tumor region T1, superior pole. The sequence was obtained from a man in his forties with primary liver carcinoma and hepatitis B virus infection. The chain employs TRBV5-1 and TRBJ2-6; TRBD1 matches at 9 bases. CDR3 nucleotide sequence: TGCGCCAGCAGCTCGACAGGGGGGCCTGGGGCCAACGTCCTGACTTCC. It is translated as CASSSTGGPGANVLTS.